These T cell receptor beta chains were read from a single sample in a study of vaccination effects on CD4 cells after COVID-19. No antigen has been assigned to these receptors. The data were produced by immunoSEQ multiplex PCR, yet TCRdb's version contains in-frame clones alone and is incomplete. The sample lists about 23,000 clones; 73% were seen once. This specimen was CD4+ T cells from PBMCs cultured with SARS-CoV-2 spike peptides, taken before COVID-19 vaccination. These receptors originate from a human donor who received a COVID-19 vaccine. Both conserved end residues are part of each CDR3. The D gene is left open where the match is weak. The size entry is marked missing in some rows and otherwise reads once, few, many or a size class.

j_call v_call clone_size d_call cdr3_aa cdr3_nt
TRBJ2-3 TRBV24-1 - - CATSDLDRRTDTQYF TGTGCCACCAGTGATTTGGACAGACGCACAGATACGCAGTATTTT
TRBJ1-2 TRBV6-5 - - CASSYGGIEGYTF TGTGCCAGCAGTTACGGCGGGATAGAAGGCTACACCTTC
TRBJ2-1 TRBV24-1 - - CATSVFRGGIYNEQFF TGTGCCACCAGTGTTTTCAGGGGTGGTATTTACAATGAGCAGTTCTTC
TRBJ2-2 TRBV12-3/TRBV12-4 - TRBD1 CASSKGAPGELFF TGTGCCAGCAGTAAGGGGGCTCCGGGGGAGCTGTTTTTT
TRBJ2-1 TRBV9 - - CASSVSVGVNEQFF TGTGCCAGCAGCGTTTCGGTAGGTGTCAATGAGCAGTTCTTC
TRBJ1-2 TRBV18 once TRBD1 CASSPGTGGDYGYTF TGTGCCAGCTCACCTGGGACAGGGGGCGACTATGGCTACACCTTC
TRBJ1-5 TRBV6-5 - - CASSYGGFQPQHF TGTGCCAGCAGTTACGGGGGGTTTCAGCCCCAGCATTTT
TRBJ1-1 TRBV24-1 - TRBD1 CATSNRGNTEAFF TGTGCCACCAGTAACAGGGGGAACACTGAAGCTTTCTTT
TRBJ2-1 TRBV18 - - CASSRYDEQFF TGTGCCAGCTCAAGATACGATGAGCAGTTCTTC
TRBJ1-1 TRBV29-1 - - CSVERGWNTEAFF TGCAGCGTTGAAAGGGGATGGAACACTGAAGCTTTCTTT
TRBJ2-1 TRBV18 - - CASSPGPHSYNEQFF TGTGCCAGCTCACCGGGACCACACTCCTACAATGAGCAGTTCTTC
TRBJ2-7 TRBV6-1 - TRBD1 CASSEGWTGGVYEQYF TGTGCCAGCAGTGAAGGGTGGACAGGGGGCGTTTACGAGCAGTACTTC
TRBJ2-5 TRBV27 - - CASSGGGQETQYF TGTGCCAGCAGTGGGGGTGGCCAAGAGACCCAGTACTTC
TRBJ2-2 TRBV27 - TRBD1 CASSFRGRVPGELFF TGTGCCAGCAGTTTCAGGGGGCGGGTGCCCGGGGAGCTGTTTTTT
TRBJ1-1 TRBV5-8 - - CASSWGVLNTEAFF TGTGCCAGCAGCTGGGGGGTGTTGAACACTGAAGCTTTCTTT
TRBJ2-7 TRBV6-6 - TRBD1 CASIPIGTGGVYEQYF TGTGCCAGCATTCCGATAGGGACAGGGGGGGTCTACGAGCAGTACTTC
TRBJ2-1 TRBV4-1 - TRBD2 CASSQVSPGLAGIDRFF TGCGCCAGCAGCCAAGTCTCACCGGGACTAGCGGGGATCGACCGGTTCTTC
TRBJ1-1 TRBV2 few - CASTITGLNTEAFF TGTGCCAGTACGATTACAGGGCTGAACACTGAAGCTTTCTTT
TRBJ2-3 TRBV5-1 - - CASSTADTQYF TGCGCCAGCAGCACAGCAGATACGCAGTATTTT
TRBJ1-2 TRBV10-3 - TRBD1 CAIKDRPNNYGYTF TGTGCCATCAAGGACAGGCCCAATAACTATGGCTACACCTTC
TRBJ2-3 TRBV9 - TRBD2 CASSAGTSGGRTDTQYF TGTGCCAGCAGCGCCGGGACTAGCGGGGGTCGGACAGATACGCAGTATTTT
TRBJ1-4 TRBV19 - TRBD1 CASSRGQGGEKLFF TGTGCCAGTAGTAGGGGACAGGGTGGTGAAAAACTGTTTTTT